The TCR beta chain under discussion was sequenced for a study of CD8+ T cells in alopecia areata. The wider study: Treated patients were given oral tofacitinib, which was dosed at 5 to 10 mg twice daily. Points from the study as a whole: Tofacitinib significantly lowered scalp clonality and expanded CD8+ clones among the top 100. Scalp sample sequencing also detects resident alphabeta T cells of normal skin.

Treatment meaning: oral pan-JAK inhibitor, 5-10 mg twice daily. The CDR3 sequence is 15 residues long. Trimming removed 0 bases from V and 6 bases from J; junction bases left unmatched: 8. Germline assignment: CDR1 LGHNA and CDR2 YNFKEQ. Isolated RNA was reverse transcribed into cDNA used as the sequencing template. TCRdb keeps only in-frame clones here, not all; method: immunoSEQ multiplex PCR. Here the sample spans fewer than 250,000 clones, roughly two fifths being singletons. As concerns this clone: The antigen is undetermined.

The source is a human donor with alopecia areata. This specimen was CD4+ T cells sorted from blood, taken at week 34, from a patient treated with tofacitinib. The chain links TRBV4-2 to TRBJ2-7; 7 bases line up with TRBD2. The CDR3 DNA reads TGTGCCAGCAGCCAAGATGGAGGACTAGACTCCGAGCAGTACTTC. Its protein product is CASSQDGGLDSEQYF.